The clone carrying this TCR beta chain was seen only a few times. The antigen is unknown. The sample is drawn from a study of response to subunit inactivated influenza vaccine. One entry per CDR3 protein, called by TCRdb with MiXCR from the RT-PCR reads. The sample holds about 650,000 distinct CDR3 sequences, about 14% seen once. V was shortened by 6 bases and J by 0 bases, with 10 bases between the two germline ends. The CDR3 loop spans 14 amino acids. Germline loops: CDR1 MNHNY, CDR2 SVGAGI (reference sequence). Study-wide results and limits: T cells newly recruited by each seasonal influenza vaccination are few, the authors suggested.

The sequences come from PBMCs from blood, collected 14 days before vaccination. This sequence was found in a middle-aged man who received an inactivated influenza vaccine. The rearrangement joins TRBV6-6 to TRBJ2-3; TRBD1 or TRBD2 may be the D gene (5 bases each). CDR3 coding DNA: TGTGCCAGCAGCGGGGACGGCAGCACAGATACGCAGTATTTT. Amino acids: CASSGDGSTDTQYF.